Below are 26 T cell receptor beta chains sequenced from a single sample in a study of cytomegalovirus exposure and HLA in healthy donors. Both 60 Vbeta primers and 13 Jbeta primers went into the PCR. Assay used: immunoSEQ multiplex PCR; TCRdb lists only in-frame clones, some missing. The data show roughly 150,000 clones, with around 76% seen just once and less than 1.6% held by the top ten. Source material: PBMCs. The receptors derive from a girl between 5 and 17 years old in good health and CMV-seropositive.

The genes are TRBV29-1 and TRBJ2-3, with unresolved D. Germline V gene sequence: CDR1 SQVTM, CDR2 ANQGSEA. Deletions cut 8 bases from V and 6 bases from J, with 9 bases between. CDR3 length: 10 residues. CDR3 sequence reads: CSSLGDTQYF. CDR3 in DNA: TGCAGCTCCCTCGGGGATACGCAGTATTTT.

This chain uses TRBV7-6 with TRBJ2-5; D is ambiguous. Germline V gene sequence: CDR1 SGHVS, CDR2 FNYEAQ. The CDR3 has 14 residues. V gave up 1 base and J gave up 4 bases, with 10 bases separating them. This chain's CDR3 is CASSLGSLGETQYF. CDR3 nucleotides: TGTGCCAGCAGCTTAGGGTCCCTAGGAGAGACCCAGTACTTC.

The chain links TRBV7-8 to TRBJ2-2, with a weak D call TRBD2 (6 bases). V dropped 1 base and J dropped 4 bases, with 16 bases sitting between them. CDR1 and CDR2 (germline): SGHVS, FQNEAQ. CDR3 length: 17 amino acids. The CDR3 sequence is CASSLVPIAALTGELFF. The CDR3 coding sequence is TGTGCCAGCAGCTTAGTCCCGATAGCGGCACTCACCGGGGAGCTGTTTTTT.

The CDR3 is CASSYTELHQPQHF. CDR3 DNA sequence: TGTGCCAGCAGCTATACAGAGCTTCATCAGCCCCAGCATTTT. The chain uses TRBV6-6 and TRBJ1-5; D not resolved. The CDR3 covers 14 residues. Trimming took off 6 bases at V and 5 bases at J, with 14 bases between the two ends. CDR1 and CDR2 from the germline V gene are MNHNY and SVGAGI (reference sequence).

The V call is TRBV25-1, the J call TRBJ1-1, with D unclear. The CDR3 is 11 residues long. Trimming took 5 bases from V and 8 from J, leaving 9 bases between them. Germline-derived CDR1 and CDR2 are MGHDK and SYGVNS. As DNA, the CDR3 is TGTGCCAGCAGTCGAGGAGCGGAAGCTTTCTTT. This encodes CASSRGAEAFF.

The chain combines TRBV10-2 with TRBJ2-1; 15 bases map to TRBD2. V lost 7 bases to trimming and J lost 5 bases; unmatched junction nucleotides: 6. In germline, CDR1 is WSHSY, CDR2 SAAADI. The CDR3 is made up of 16 amino acids. Written as DNA, the CDR3 is TGCGCCAGCACTTACGGGACTAGCGGGGGGAACAATGAGCAGTTCTTC. This gives the protein CASTYGTSGGNNEQFF.

This clone has just one count. The chain carries TRBV28 and TRBJ1-1; D not certain. Trimming pared 5 bases from V and 0 bases from J, leaving 19 bases between. The CDR3 runs 17 residues. Germline lookup yields CDR1 MDHEN and CDR2 SYDVKM. The CDR3 DNA reads as TGTGCCAGCAGTGCGACTGCTATCCCCCACGTGAACACTGAAGCTTTCTTT. It is translated as CASSATAIPHVNTEAFF.

This clone occurred a few times. The chain employs TRBV5-4 and TRBJ2-3; 11 bases align to TRBD2. Per the germline V gene, CDR1 is SGHNT and CDR2 is YYREEE (reference sequence). The CDR3 covers 14 residues. V shed 2 bases, J shed 4 bases, and the junction held 0 bases outside the gene matches. CDR3 loop: CASSFSGGADTQYF. CDR3 nucleotide sequence: TGTGCCAGCAGCTTTAGCGGGGGGGCAGATACGCAGTATTTT.

V is TRBV7-2 and J is TRBJ2-1, with 7 bases that match TRBD2. The CDR3 extends over 15 amino acids. V shed 6 bases, J shed 1 base, and the junction held 6 bases outside the gene matches. Germline CDR1 and CDR2: SGHTA and FQGNSA. The CDR3 loop reads CASRPSSGSYNEQFF. DNA of the CDR3: TGTGCCAGCAGACCCTCTAGCGGATCCTACAATGAGCAGTTCTTC.

J is TRBJ1-3 and V is TRBV9, with TRBD1 as a possible D gene (5 bases). The length of the CDR3 is 16 residues. Looked up from germline, CDR1 is SGDLS and CDR2 is YYNGEE. V was cut by 0 bases and J by 3 bases, with 13 bases left in between. The CDR3 bases are TGTGCCAGCAGCGTAGGCTGGCAGGGTTTTGGAAACACCATATATTTT. It encodes CASSVGWQGFGNTIYF.

This chain uses TRBV6-5 with TRBJ1-4; D possibly corresponds to TRBD1 (6 bases). This CDR3 spans 15 amino acids. V lost 0 bases, J lost 6 bases, and 11 bases lay in between. Germline loops: CDR1 MNHEY, CDR2 SVGAGI. The CDR3 here is CASSYSGGGDEKLFF. CDR3 DNA sequence: TGTGCCAGCAGTTACTCGGGGGGGGGCGATGAAAAACTGTTTTTT.

The rearrangement joins TRBV10-3 to TRBJ2-1, with D possibly TRBD1 on 6 matching bases. This CDR3 is built from 17 residues. Trimming took 2 bases from V and 5 from J, leaving 19 bases between them. CDR1 is ENHRY and CDR2 is SYGVKD in the germline V gene. This CDR3 reads CAISEQGLLGADNEQFF. For the CDR3, the DNA is TGTGCCATCAGTGAGCAGGGGTTGTTGGGGGCCGACAATGAGCAGTTCTTC.

This rearrangement joins TRBV7-2 to TRBJ1-2, with a possible D match to TRBD1 (6 bases). CDR3 size: 16 residues. The germline V gene encodes CDR1 SGHTA and CDR2 FQGNSA. V lost 2 bases and J lost 2, with 15 bases in between. In DNA form, the CDR3 reads TGTGCCAGCAGCTTACGGGGGGGGCGGATAAACTATGGCTACACCTTC. Translation: CASSLRGGRINYGYTF.

The chain employs TRBV5-1 and TRBJ1-1, with D unclear. Germline CDR1 is SGHRS and CDR2 is YFSETQ. V was cut by 3 bases and J by 5 bases, with 14 bases left in between. The CDR3 extends over 14 amino acids. CDR3 loop: CASSWAGRRTEAFF. CDR3 nucleotide sequence: TGCGCCAGCAGCTGGGCAGGTCGTCGGACTGAAGCTTTCTTT.

A single count supports this clone. J is TRBJ2-7 and V is TRBV6-5, with a possible D match to TRBD2 (6 bases). This CDR3 comprises 14 residues. Germline CDR1 reads MNHEY; CDR2 reads SVGAGI. Trimming took off 4 bases at V and 0 bases at J, with 10 bases between the two ends. The CDR3, as DNA: TGTGCCAGCAGTTTTAGCGGCAGCTCCTACGAGCAGTACTTC. Translation: CASSFSGSSYEQYF.

This clone occurred once. The rearrangement uses TRBV9 and TRBJ2-7; D is possibly TRBD2 (6 bases). V lost 3 bases to trimming and J lost 7 bases, with 14 bases between them. Germline-derived CDR1 and CDR2 are SGDLS and YYNGEE. The length of the CDR3 is 13 residues. CDR3 bases: TGTGCCAGCAGCGCCGCCGATGGGGGGGAGCAGTACTTC. This translates into CASSAADGGEQYF.

The chain has TRBV5-1 and TRBJ2-1, with 9 bases aligning to TRBD2. Germline CDR1 SGHRS, CDR2 YFSETQ. Trimming took 3 bases from V and 4 from J; bases not matched to a gene: 11. The CDR3 has 17 amino acids. The CDR3 coding sequence is TGCGCCAGCAGCTATGGATTTGCGGGGGGGATATACAATGAGCAGTTCTTC. It encodes CASSYGFAGGIYNEQFF.

DNA of the CDR3: TGTGCCATCAGTGAAGGCCCTGCAGGTGAAAAACTGTTTTTT. Its translation: CAISEGPAGEKLFF. This chain links TRBV10-3 with TRBJ1-4; D ambiguous. The germline V and J ends were trimmed by 3 bases and 7 bases, with 12 bases remaining between them. CDR3 length: 14 residues. The germline gives CDR1 ENHRY, CDR2 SYGVKD.

The V call is TRBV28, the J call TRBJ2-2; D is unclear. This CDR3 is 13 amino acids long. V gave up 7 bases and J gave up 1 base, with 7 bases separating them. CDR1 and CDR2 (germline): MDHEN, SYDVKM. The CDR3 DNA follows: TGTGCCAGCATGTTCAGGAACACCGGGGAGCTGTTTTTT. It encodes CASMFRNTGELFF.

The V call is TRBV28, the J call TRBJ1-3, with 8 bases matching TRBD1. Germline V CDR1 and CDR2: MDHEN, SYDVKM. The CDR3 has 14 residues. The V gene end was trimmed by 6 bases and the J gene end by 1 base; junction bases not matched to a gene: 2. CDR3 sequence: CASRQGASGNTIYF. In DNA form, the CDR3 reads TGTGCCAGCAGGCAGGGGGCTTCTGGAAACACCATATATTTT.

This chain joins TRBV11-2 and TRBJ1-2; weak D call: TRBD1 (6 bases). The CDR3 runs to 17 residues. Germline CDR1 reads SGHAT; CDR2 reads FQNNGV. Deletions cut 1 base from V and 6 bases from J, with 21 bases between. The CDR3 DNA is TGTGCCAGCAGCTTAGCTCTCCCGGGCAGGGGTTTACATGGCTACACCTTC. Amino acid sequence: CASSLALPGRGLHGYTF.

This clone was observed a single time. The chain couples TRBV27 to TRBJ2-7, with 9 nucleotides matching TRBD1. Trimming at V came to 6 bases and at J to 6 bases, leaving 3 bases not matched to a gene. Germline V gene lookup returns CDR1 MNHEY and CDR2 SMNVEV (reference sequence). This CDR3 spans 12 amino acids. The CDR3 nucleotides read TGTGCCAGCAGGGACAGGGGTCGCGAGCAGTACTTC. Protein sequence: CASRDRGREQYF.

This clone was recorded a few times. The same CDR3 also results from other DNA sequences found in this sample. The chain combines TRBV9 with TRBJ1-1; D possibly corresponds to TRBD1 (5 bases). V lost 0 bases to trimming and J lost 4 bases, with 10 bases between them. The CDR3 covers 14 residues. Germline CDR1 SGDLS, CDR2 YYNGEE. In DNA, the CDR3 is TGTGCCAGCAGCGTAGGGCAGGGAGGCACTGAAGCTTTCTTT. Its protein product is CASSVGQGGTEAFF.

V is TRBV2 and J is TRBJ2-5; D remains ambiguous. Germline V lookup: CDR1 SNHLY, CDR2 FYNNEI. The CDR3 is made up of 12 amino acids. With 6 bases removed from V and 5 bases from J, the gap between germline ends came to 10 bases. The CDR3 loop is CASRTLPETQYF. CDR3 coding DNA: TGTGCCAGCAGAACTCTTCCTGAGACCCAGTACTTC.

This chain joins TRBV7-6 and TRBJ2-3; tentatively, D is TRBD2 (6 bases). This CDR3 has 17 amino acids. The V end was cut by 1 base, the J end by 1 base, with 15 bases between. The germline gives CDR1 SGHVS, CDR2 FNYEAQ. The CDR3 region is CASSLGSGLRRTDTQYF. CDR3 nucleotides: TGTGCCAGCAGCTTAGGATCGGGACTTAGACGCACAGATACGCAGTATTTT.

The V and J genes are TRBV4-1 and TRBJ1-2; tentative D call: TRBD1 (6 bases). The germline CDR1 and CDR2 sequences are MGHRA and YSYEKL. The CDR3 is 14 residues long. V gave up 1 base and J gave up 8 bases, with 14 bases separating them. The DNA for the CDR3 is TGCGCCAGCAGCCAAGTTGGGCAGGGGACCGGCTACACCTTC. Residues: CASSQVGQGTGYTF.